By proportion, the clone carrying this T cell receptor beta chain is medium-sized. No antigen is known for it. This sample stems from a study of HIV-infected children after antiretroviral therapy interruption. At the level of the study: For the interruption arm, samples span week 0 through about 3 years after study end. General study points: Naive CD4+ sequences overlapped less between time points once interruption began.

Documented treatment: PENTA 11 planned treatment interruption arm or continuous ART arm. Cryopreserved PBMC samples required at least 5 million viable cells. Memory CD8+ CD45RO+ CD45RA- T cells were FACS-sorted from thawed PBMCs. RNA-based 3' RACE libraries used unique molecular identifiers. TCRdb reprocessed the 3' RACE reads with MiXCR, giving one entry per CDR3 protein. The repertoire holds about 4,000 distinct CDR3 sequences, with about 5% as singletons. The CDR3 sequence is 16 residues long. The germline V gene has CDR1 PRHDT and CDR2 FYEKMQ (reference sequence). The germline V and J ends were trimmed by 3 bases and 7 bases, with 19 bases remaining between them.

The J gene is TRBJ2-1, the V gene TRBV13, with D maybe TRBD2 (7 bases). This specimen was CD45RO+ CD8+ T cells from PBMCs, pooled from several time points, taken from a donor given antiretroviral therapy, either interrupted or continuous. The subset here: memory CD8+ CD45RO+ CD45RA- T cells. This TCR was sampled from a pool of human donors with HIV. The CDR3 DNA reads TGTGCCAGCAGCTTGGGCGGCGGGGGCAGTATGAATGAGCAGTTCTTC. The encoded protein is CASSLGGGGSMNEQFF. The full variable domain, its missing parts supplied by reference TRBV13 and TRBJ2-1, is AAGVIQSPRHLIKEKRETATLKCYPIPRHDTVYWYQQGPGQDPQFLISFYEKMQSDKGSIPDRFSAQQFSDYHSELNMSSLELGDSALYFCASSLGGGGSMNEQFFGPGTRLTVL.